Listed here are 16 T cell receptor beta chains from one sample, sequenced in a study of blood T cells in healthy people across ages. The authors ran a second PCR of about 7 to 11 cycles using a sample-barcoded 5' primer and a J-beta primer mix. TCRdb analysed the 5' RACE reads with MiXCR anew, one entry per CDR3 protein. The table lists under 2,000,000 distinct CDR3 sequences, about 49% of them singletons. The sequencing sample was made of blood. The receptors were sampled from a woman between 40 and 55 years old in good health.

CDR3 in amino acids: CASSLRRTSYNSPLHF. CDR3 coding DNA: TGTGCCAGCAGCTTAAGACGGACCTCCTATAATTCACCCCTCCACTTT. The chain has TRBV7-2 and TRBJ1-6, with D hard to call. Germline values: CDR1 SGHTA, CDR2 FQGNSA. The CDR3 is made up of 16 amino acids. V was clipped by 2 bases and J by 0 bases, with 8 bases between them.

This clonotype was seen a few times. The V and J genes are TRBV27 and TRBJ2-5, with D maybe TRBD1 (5 bases). V was pared by 6 bases and J by 4 bases, with 9 bases between. The CDR3 totals 12 residues. Germline V lookup: CDR1 MNHEY, CDR2 SMNVEV (reference sequence). The CDR3 reads CASRDNPETQYF. The CDR3 DNA follows: TGTGCCAGCAGGGACAACCCAGAGACCCAGTACTTC.

The chain recombines TRBV6-5 with TRBJ2-3; 8 bases are shared with TRBD1. This CDR3 spans 17 amino acids. The V segment lost 0 bases and the J segment 0 bases; nucleotides outside the gene matches: 5. The germline gives CDR1 MNHEY, CDR2 SVGAGI. This chain's CDR3 is CASSYSIRDRSTDTQYF. In nucleotides, the CDR3 is TGTGCCAGCAGTTACTCCATCCGGGACAGGAGCACAGATACGCAGTATTTT.

This clonotype was found a few times. This chain links TRBV25-1 with TRBJ2-1; D is undetermined. Looked up from germline, CDR1 is MGHDK and CDR2 is SYGVNS. The CDR3 sequence is 14 residues long. Between the trimmed V and J ends, which lost 3 bases and 0 bases, there was a span of 6 bases. CDR3 protein: CASSEPGSYNEQFF. The CDR3 DNA sequence: TGTGCCAGCAGTGAGCCGGGCTCCTACAATGAGCAGTTCTTC.

The chain employs TRBV20-1 and TRBJ2-7; 11 bases align to TRBD2. Germline V gene sequence: CDR1 DFQATT, CDR2 SNEGSKA (reference sequence). This CDR3 comprises 13 residues. Trimming removed 6 bases from V and 5 bases from J; junction bases left unmatched: 6. This CDR3 is CSALAGGDHEQYF. CDR3 DNA sequence: TGCAGTGCCCTAGCGGGGGGCGATCACGAGCAGTACTTC.

This chain connects TRBV7-3 to TRBJ1-5, with a weak D call TRBD1 (6 bases). Between the trimmed V and J ends, which lost 2 bases and 0 bases, there was a span of 20 bases. This CDR3 comprises 19 residues. Germline assignment: CDR1 SGHTA and CDR2 FQGTGA. The CDR3: CASSLGGQGKTYSNQPQHF. The CDR3 bases are TGTGCCAGCAGCTTAGGGGGCCAGGGGAAAACTTATAGCAATCAGCCCCAGCATTTT.

This clonotype has only a few counts. V is TRBV28 and J is TRBJ2-3, with 7 bases fitting TRBD2. The CDR3 contains 15 residues. Trimming cost V 5 bases and J 0 bases; bases outside gene matches: 5. Germline V gene sequence: CDR1 MDHEN, CDR2 SYDVKM. Written as DNA, the CDR3 is TGTGCCAGCAGTGAACTAGCGCCGAGCACAGATACGCAGTATTTT. This encodes CASSELAPSTDTQYF.

This clonotype was seen a single time. The V call is TRBV12-3 or TRBV12-4, the J call TRBJ2-5; D uncertain. There are 13 residues in the CDR3. V dropped 5 bases and J dropped 5 bases, with 12 bases sitting between them. CDR3 sequence (DNA): TGTGCCAGCAGTGCGTGGGGTACGGAGACCCAGTACTTC. It translates to CASSAWGTETQYF.

This chain uses TRBV20-1 with TRBJ2-7; 7 positions match TRBD1. This CDR3 has 14 amino acids. The ends lost 4 bases at V and 1 base at J; junction bases unmatched: 7. CDR1 is DFQATT and CDR2 is SNEGSKA in the germline V gene (reference sequence). CDR3 protein: CSANPYRGSYEQYF. DNA of the CDR3: TGCAGTGCTAACCCTTACAGGGGTTCCTACGAGCAGTACTTC.

The chain links TRBV10-3 to TRBJ1-1, with a possible D match to TRBD1 (5 bases). The CDR3 has 16 amino acids. V was trimmed by 2 bases and J by 1 base, leaving 14 bases between them. Germline CDR1 is ENHRY and CDR2 is SYGVKD. CDR3 nucleotides: TGTGCCATCAGTGAGCCTAAAGGGGTTGGGAACACTGAAGCTTTCTTT. This sequence encodes CAISEPKGVGNTEAFF.

This rearrangement joins TRBV7-3 to TRBJ2-1; TRBD1 might be the D (6 bases). Trimming stripped 2 bases from V and 7 bases from J, with 9 bases between. This CDR3 has 13 residues. The germline gives CDR1 SGHTA, CDR2 FQGTGA. The CDR3 nucleotides read TGTGCCAGCAGCTTAGACCAGGGGAATGAGCAGTTCTTC. This gives the protein CASSLDQGNEQFF.

This clonotype has only a few counts. The gene calls are TRBV28 and TRBJ2-4; tentatively, D is TRBD1 (6 bases). Judging by the DNA end, TRBJ2-7 fits better; the J call may be wrong. Per germline, CDR1 MDHEN and CDR2 SYDVKM. The CDR3 has 16 amino acids. The CDR3 DNA is TGTGCCAGCAGTTCCCCGGGCAGGGGTTCTATCCACGAGCAGTACTTC. It encodes CASSSPGRGSIHEQYF.

This clonotype appeared once. The gene calls are TRBV14 and TRBJ2-3, with 7 bases lining up with TRBD1. Per germline, CDR1 SGHDN and CDR2 FVKESK. Trimming at V came to 6 bases and at J to 7 bases, leaving 4 bases not matched to a gene. The CDR3 totals 12 residues. CDR3 amino acids: CASRAGGNTQYF. The CDR3 nucleotides are TGTGCCAGCAGGGCAGGGGGAAATACGCAGTATTTT.

This chain joins TRBV12-3 or TRBV12-4 and TRBJ2-3; TRBD2 matches at 11 bases. V shed 7 bases, J shed 3 bases, and the junction held 6 bases outside the gene matches. The CDR3 sequence is 15 residues long. CDR3 DNA sequence: TGTGCCAGCAACGTCCTAGCGGGGGGAACAGATACGCAGTATTTT. This gives the protein CASNVLAGGTDTQYF.

V is TRBV10-3 and J is TRBJ1-1; 7 bases are shared with TRBD1. Losses at the gene ends were 0 bases for V and 6 bases for J; bases not matched to a gene: 10. The CDR3 is 16 amino acids. Per germline, CDR1 ENHRY and CDR2 SYGVKD. CDR3 residues: CAISESNSRQGAEAFF. The CDR3 region has the DNA TGTGCCATCAGTGAGTCGAATAGTCGCCAGGGGGCTGAAGCTTTCTTT.

The V and J genes are TRBV7-9 and TRBJ2-5; 10 positions agree with TRBD2. This CDR3 contains 16 residues. Germline V CDR1 and CDR2: SEHNR, FQNEAQ (reference sequence). The ends lost 8 bases at V and 1 base at J; junction bases unmatched: 10. CDR3 DNA sequence: TGTGCCAGCCTCCTAGCGGGGGAGAGTTCCCAAGAGACCCAGTACTTC. This sequence encodes CASLLAGESSQETQYF.